These 6 T cell receptor beta chains were sequenced from one sample in a study of OX40 agonist ivuxolimab in advanced cancers. The table came from immunoSEQ multiplex PCR; TCRdb's copy has only in-frame clones and leaves some out. In the table there are tens of thousands of clones, approximately 87% of which are singletons. This material consisted of CD4+ or CD8+ T cells sorted from blood, taken in a trial of the OX40 agonist ivuxolimab. The origin of the receptors is an adult with an advanced solid tumor such as melanoma, head and neck, liver or kidney cancer.

The chain employs TRBV10-3 and TRBJ2-7, with a weak D call TRBD1 (6 bases). V was trimmed by 4 bases and J by 6 bases, leaving 13 bases between them. Germline V gene lookup returns CDR1 ENHRY and CDR2 SYGVKD. The length of the CDR3 is 13 residues. For the CDR3, the DNA is TGTGCCATCAGTGTTTGGGGGCAGGGCGAGCAGTACTTC. It specifies CAISVWGQGEQYF.

The V and J genes are TRBV7-3 and TRBJ2-2; a possible D gene is TRBD2 (6 bases). The CDR3 covers 15 residues. V was trimmed by 1 base and J by 4 bases, leaving 10 bases between them. Germline loops: CDR1 SGHTA, CDR2 FQGTGA. The CDR3, as DNA: TGTGCCAGCAGCTTAAGCGGGACGGTCACCGGGGAGCTGTTTTTT. Residues: CASSLSGTVTGELFF.

This sequence joins TRBV2 and TRBJ1-5; the D is unclear. The CDR3 loop spans 14 amino acids. Trimming stripped 3 bases from V and 0 bases from J, with 6 bases between. Germline assignment: CDR1 SNHLY and CDR2 FYNNEI. The CDR3 loop is CASSEINSNQPQHF. The CDR3 DNA is TGTGCCAGCAGTGAGATTAATAGCAATCAGCCCCAGCATTTT. Variable domain in full (rest from reference TRBV2 and TRBJ1-5): EPEVTQTPSHQVTQMGQEVILRCVPISNHLYFYWYRQILGQKVEFLVSFYNNEISEKSEIFDDQFSVERPDGSNFTLKIRSTKLEDSAMYFCASSEINSNQPQHFGDGTRLSIL.

CDR3 sequence (DNA): TGTGCCAGTAGTGTAGTAGCGGGAGAGTCCAATGAGCAGTTCTTC. It specifies CASSVVAGESNEQFF. The chain uses TRBV19 and TRBJ2-1; 9 bases are a match to TRBD2. CDR1 and CDR2 from the germline V gene are LNHDA and SQIVND (reference sequence). This CDR3 spans 15 amino acids. The J segment lost 6 bases and the V segment lost 5 bases, leaving 8 bases of the junction unmatched. The full variable domain, in which reference TRBV19 and TRBJ2-1 provide the parts outside the CDR3, is DGGITQSPKYLFRKEGQNVTLSCEQNLNHDAMYWYRQDPGQGLRLIYYSQIVNDFQKGDIAEGYSVSREKKESFPLTVTSAQKNPTAFYLCASSVVAGESNEQFFGPGTRLTVL.

The chain recombines TRBV28 with TRBJ1-5; D gene unclear. The CDR3 is 16 residues long. V was clipped by 5 bases and J by 5 bases, with 19 bases between them. CDR1 is MDHEN and CDR2 is SYDVKM in the germline V gene. The CDR3 sequence: CASSDGLLLDYQPQHF. DNA of the CDR3: TGTGCCAGCAGTGACGGACTCCTCCTTGACTATCAGCCCCAGCATTTT. Supplemented by reference TRBV28 and TRBJ1-5, the full variable domain reads DVKVTQSSRYLVKRTGEKVFLECVQDMDHENMFWYRQDPGLGLRLIYFSYDVKMKEKGDIPEGYSVSREKKERFSLILESASTNQTSMYLCASSDGLLLDYQPQHFGDGTRLSIL.

The chain links TRBV11-3 to TRBJ2-1, with 9 bases matching TRBD2. Per germline, CDR1 SGHNT and CDR2 YENEEA. This CDR3 region has 15 residues. J was trimmed by 9 bases and V by 1 base; bases with no gene match: 7. The CDR3 nucleotides read TGTGCCAGCAGCTTAGTTGCTGCGGGGGGGGTTGAGCAGTTCTTC. The encoded protein is CASSLVAAGGVEQFF.